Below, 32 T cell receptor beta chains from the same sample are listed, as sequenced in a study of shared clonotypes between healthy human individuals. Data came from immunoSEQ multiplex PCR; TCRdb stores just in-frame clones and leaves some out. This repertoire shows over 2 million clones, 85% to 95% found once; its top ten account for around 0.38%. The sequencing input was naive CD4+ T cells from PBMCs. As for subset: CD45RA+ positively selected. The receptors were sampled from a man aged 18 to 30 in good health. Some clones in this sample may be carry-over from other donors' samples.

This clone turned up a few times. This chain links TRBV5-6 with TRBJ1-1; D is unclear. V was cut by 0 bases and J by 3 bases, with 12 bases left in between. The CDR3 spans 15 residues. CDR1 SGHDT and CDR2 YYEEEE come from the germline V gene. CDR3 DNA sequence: TGTGCCAGCAGCTTGGTCCCCCGGGGAGACACTGAAGCTTTCTTT. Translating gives CASSLVPRGDTEAFF.

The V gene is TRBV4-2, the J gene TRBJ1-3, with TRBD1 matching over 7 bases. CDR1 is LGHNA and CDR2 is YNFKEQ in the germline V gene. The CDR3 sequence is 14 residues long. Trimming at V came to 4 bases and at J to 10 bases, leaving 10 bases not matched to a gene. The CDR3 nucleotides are TGTGCCAGCAGCCCCCTAACTGCAGGGGGAACCATATATTTT. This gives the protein CASSPLTAGGTIYF.

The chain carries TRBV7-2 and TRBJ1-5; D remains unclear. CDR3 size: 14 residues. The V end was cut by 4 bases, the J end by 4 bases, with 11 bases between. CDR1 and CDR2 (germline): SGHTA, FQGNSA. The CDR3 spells CASSSRSGNQPQHF. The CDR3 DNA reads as TGTGCCAGCAGCTCAAGAAGTGGGAATCAGCCCCAGCATTTT.

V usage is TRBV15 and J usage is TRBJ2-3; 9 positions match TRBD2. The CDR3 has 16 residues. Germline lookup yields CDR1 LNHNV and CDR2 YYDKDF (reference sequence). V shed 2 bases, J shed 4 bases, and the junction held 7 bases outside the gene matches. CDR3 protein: CATSRKWTSVADTQYF. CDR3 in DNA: TGTGCCACCAGCAGAAAATGGACTAGCGTGGCAGATACGCAGTATTTT. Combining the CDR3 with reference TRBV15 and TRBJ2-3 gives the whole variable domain DAMVIQNPRYQVTQFGKPVTLSCSQTLNHNVMYWYQQKSSQAPKLLFHYYDKDFNNEADTPDNFQSRRPNTSFCFLDIRSPGLGDTAMYLCATSRKWTSVADTQYFGPGTRLTVL.

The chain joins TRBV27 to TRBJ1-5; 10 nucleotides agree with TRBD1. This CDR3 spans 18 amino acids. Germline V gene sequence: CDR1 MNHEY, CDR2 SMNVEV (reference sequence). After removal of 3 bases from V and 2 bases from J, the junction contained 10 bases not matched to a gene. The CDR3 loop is CASSFGDRGFKGNQPQHF. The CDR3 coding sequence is TGTGCCAGCAGTTTTGGGGACAGGGGTTTTAAGGGCAATCAGCCCCAGCATTTT.

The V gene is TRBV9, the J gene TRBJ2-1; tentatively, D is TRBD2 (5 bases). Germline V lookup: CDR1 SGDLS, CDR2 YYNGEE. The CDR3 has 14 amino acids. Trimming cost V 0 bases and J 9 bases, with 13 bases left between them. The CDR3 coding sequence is TGTGCCAGCAGCGTAGTTTCCCTAGCTGGTGAGCAGTTCTTC. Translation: CASSVVSLAGEQFF.

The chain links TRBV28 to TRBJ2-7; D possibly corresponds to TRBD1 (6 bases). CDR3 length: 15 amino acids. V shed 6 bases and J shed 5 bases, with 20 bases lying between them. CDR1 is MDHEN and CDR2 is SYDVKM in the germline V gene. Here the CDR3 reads CASRGPSGTLNEQYF. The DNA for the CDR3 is TGTGCCAGCAGGGGCCCGTCCGGGACACTGAACGAGCAGTACTTC.

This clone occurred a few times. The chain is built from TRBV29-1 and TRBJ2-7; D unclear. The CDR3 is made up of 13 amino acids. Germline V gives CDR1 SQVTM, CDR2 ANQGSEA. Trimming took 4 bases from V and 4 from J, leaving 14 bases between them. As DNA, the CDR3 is TGCAGCGTTGTTTCTCTCAGCCCTTACGAGCAGTACTTC. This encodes CSVVSLSPYEQYF.

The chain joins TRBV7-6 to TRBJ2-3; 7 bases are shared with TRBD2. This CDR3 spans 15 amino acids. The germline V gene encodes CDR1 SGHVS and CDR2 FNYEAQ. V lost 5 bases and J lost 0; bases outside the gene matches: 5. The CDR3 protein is CASSPNSGSTDTQYF. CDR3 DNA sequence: TGTGCCAGCAGCCCCAATAGCGGGAGCACAGATACGCAGTATTTT.

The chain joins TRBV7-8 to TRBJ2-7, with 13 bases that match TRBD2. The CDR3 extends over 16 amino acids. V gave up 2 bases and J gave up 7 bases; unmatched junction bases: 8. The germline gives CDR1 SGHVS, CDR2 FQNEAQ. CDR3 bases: TGTGCCAGCAGCTTACTAGGACTAGCGGGAGCGGGAGAGCAGTACTTC. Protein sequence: CASSLLGLAGAGEQYF. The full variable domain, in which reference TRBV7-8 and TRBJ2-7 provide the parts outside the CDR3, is GAGVSQSPRYKVAKRGQDVALRCDPISGHVSLFWYQQALGQGPEFLTYFQNEAQLDKSGLPSDRFFAERPEGSVSTLKIQRTQQEDSAVYLCASSLLGLAGAGEQYFGPGTRLTVT.

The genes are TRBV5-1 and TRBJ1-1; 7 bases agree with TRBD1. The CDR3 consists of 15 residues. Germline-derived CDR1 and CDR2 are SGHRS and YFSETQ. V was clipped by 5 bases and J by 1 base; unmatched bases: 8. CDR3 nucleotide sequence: TGCGCCAGCAGTTCGTCCGGGACAGCGAACACTGAAGCTTTCTTT. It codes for CASSSSGTANTEAFF. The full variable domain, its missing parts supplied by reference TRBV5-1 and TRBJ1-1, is KAGVTQTPRYLIKTRGQQVTLSCSPISGHRSVSWYQQTPGQGLQFLFEYFSETQRNKGNFPGRFSGRQFSNSRSEMNVSTLELGDSALYLCASSSSGTANTEAFFGQGTRLTVV.

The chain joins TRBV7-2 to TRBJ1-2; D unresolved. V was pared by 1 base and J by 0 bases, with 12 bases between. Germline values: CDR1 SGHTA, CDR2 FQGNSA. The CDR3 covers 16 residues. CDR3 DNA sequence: TGTGCCAGCAGCTTAGGCAGCGGGCTCACTAACTATGGCTACACCTTC. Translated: CASSLGSGLTNYGYTF.

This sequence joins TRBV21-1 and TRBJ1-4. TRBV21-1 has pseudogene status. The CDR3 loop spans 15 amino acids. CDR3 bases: TGTGCCAGCAGCAAAGAGCCAATCCGGGCACTCCGACTGTTTTTT. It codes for CASSKEPIRALRLFF.

CDR3 coding DNA: TGTGCCAGCAGCATCTCGGGGGCCGGGTTTGTAACGCAGTATTTT. Its protein product is CASSISGAGFVTQYF. The rearrangement links TRBV5-6 to TRBJ2-3; D is tentatively TRBD1 or TRBD2 (6 bases each). V was shortened by 4 bases and J by 9 bases, with 21 bases between the two germline ends. Germline CDR1 is SGHDT and CDR2 is YYEEEE. CDR3 size: 15 residues.

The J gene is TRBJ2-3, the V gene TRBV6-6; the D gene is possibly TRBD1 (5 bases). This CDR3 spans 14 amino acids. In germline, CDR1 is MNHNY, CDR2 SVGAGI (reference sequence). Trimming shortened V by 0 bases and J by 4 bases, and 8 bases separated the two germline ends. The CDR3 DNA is TGTGCCAGCAGTTACTCGACACAGGCAGATACGCAGTATTTT. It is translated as CASSYSTQADTQYF.

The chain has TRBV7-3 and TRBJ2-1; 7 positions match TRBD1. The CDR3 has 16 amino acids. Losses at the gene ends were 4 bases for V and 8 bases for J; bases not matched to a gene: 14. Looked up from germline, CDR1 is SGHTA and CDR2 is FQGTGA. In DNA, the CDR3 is TGTGCCAGCAGCTCCGGACAGGCAAGTGGGGTTCATGAGCAGTTCTTC. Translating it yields CASSSGQASGVHEQFF.

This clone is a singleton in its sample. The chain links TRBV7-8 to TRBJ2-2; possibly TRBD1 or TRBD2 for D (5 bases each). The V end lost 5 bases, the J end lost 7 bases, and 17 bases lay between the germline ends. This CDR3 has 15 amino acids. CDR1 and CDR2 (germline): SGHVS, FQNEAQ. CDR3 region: CASSPRTGPNGELFF. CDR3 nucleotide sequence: TGTGCCAGCAGCCCACGTACGGGACCCAACGGGGAGCTGTTTTTT.

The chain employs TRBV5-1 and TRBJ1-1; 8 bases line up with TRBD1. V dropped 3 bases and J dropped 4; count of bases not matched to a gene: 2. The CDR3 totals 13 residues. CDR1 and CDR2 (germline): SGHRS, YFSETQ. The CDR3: CASSYQGATEAFF. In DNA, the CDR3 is TGCGCCAGCAGCTATCAGGGGGCCACTGAAGCTTTCTTT.

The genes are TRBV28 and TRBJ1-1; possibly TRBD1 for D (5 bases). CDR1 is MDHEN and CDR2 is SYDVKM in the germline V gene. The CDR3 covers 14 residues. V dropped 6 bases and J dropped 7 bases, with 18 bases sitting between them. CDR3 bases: TGTGCCAGCAGGGGACCCTGGACCTCCTTTGAAGCTTTCTTT. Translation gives CASRGPWTSFEAFF.

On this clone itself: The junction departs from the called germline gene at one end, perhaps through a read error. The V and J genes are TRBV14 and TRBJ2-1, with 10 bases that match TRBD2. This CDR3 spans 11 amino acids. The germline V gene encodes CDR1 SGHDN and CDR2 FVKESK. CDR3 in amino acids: CASSSSGSGVF. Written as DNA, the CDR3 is TGTGCCAGCAGCTCTAGCGGGAGTGGCGTCTTC.

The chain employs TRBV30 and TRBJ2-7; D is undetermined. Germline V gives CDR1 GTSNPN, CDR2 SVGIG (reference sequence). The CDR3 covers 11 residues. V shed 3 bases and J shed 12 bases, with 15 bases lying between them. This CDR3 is CAWSVRRTVYF. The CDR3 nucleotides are TGTGCCTGGAGCGTCAGGCGGACGGTGTACTTC.

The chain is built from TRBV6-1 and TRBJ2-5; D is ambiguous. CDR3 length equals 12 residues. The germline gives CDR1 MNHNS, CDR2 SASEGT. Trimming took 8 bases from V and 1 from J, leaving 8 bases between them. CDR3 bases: TGTGCCAGCTCGAGCTTCCAAGAGACCCAGTACTTC. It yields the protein CASSSFQETQYF.

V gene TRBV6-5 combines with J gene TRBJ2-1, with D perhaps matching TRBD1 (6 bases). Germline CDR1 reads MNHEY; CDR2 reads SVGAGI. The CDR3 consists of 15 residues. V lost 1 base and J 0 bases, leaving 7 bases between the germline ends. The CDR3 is CASSYWGPSYNEQFF. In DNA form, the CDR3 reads TGTGCCAGCAGTTACTGGGGGCCCTCCTACAATGAGCAGTTCTTC.

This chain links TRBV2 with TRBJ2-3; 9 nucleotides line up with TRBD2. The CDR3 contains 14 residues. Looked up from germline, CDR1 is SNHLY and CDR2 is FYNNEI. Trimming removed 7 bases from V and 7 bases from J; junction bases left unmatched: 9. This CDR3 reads CASTPGLAIHTQYF. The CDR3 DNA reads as TGTGCCAGCACCCCGGGACTAGCTATCCATACGCAGTATTTT.

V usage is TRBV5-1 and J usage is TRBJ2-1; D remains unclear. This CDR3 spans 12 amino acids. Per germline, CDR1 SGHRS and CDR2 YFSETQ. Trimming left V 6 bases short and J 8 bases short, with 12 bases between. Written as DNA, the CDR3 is TGCGCCAGCAAGTCACCTTACGATGAGCAGTTCTTC. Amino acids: CASKSPYDEQFF.

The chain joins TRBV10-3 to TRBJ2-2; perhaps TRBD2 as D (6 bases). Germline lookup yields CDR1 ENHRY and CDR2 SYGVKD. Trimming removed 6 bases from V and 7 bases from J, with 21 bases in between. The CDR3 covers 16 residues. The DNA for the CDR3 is TGTGCCATCAGCGGGTCACTAGCAGTCCGGATCGGGGAGCTGTTTTTT. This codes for CAISGSLAVRIGELFF.

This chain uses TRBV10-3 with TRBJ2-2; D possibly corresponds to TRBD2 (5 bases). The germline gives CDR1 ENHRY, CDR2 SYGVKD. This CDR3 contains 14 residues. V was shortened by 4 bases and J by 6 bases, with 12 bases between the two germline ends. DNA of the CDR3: TGTGCCATCAGTGCGGTAGCGAGCGCCGGGGAGCTGTTTTTT. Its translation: CAISAVASAGELFF.

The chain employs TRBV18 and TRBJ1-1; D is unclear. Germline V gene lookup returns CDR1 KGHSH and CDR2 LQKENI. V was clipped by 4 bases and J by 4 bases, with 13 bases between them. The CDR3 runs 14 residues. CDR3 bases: TGTGCCAGCTCACAACGGTTCGAGTTCACTGAAGCTTTCTTT. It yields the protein CASSQRFEFTEAFF.

The CDR3 here is CASSFRAGATDTQYF. The DNA of the CDR3 is TGTGCCAGCAGCTTTCGAGCGGGGGCCACAGATACGCAGTATTTT. The chain is built from TRBV7-3 and TRBJ2-3; 8 bases match TRBD2. This CDR3 is built from 15 residues. Germline assignment: CDR1 SGHTA and CDR2 FQGTGA. V shed 3 bases and J 2 bases; nucleotides not matched to a gene: 4.

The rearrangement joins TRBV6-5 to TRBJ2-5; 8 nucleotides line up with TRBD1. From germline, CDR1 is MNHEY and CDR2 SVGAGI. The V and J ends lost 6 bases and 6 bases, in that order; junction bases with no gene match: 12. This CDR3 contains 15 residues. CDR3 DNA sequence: TGTGCCAGCAGCTACGGACAGGGCCGAACACAGACCCAGTACTTC. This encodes CASSYGQGRTQTQYF.

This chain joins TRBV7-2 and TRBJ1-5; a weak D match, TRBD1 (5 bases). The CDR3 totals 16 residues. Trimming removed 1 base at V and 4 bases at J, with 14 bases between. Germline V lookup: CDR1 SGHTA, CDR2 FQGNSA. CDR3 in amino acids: CASSLVGAWGNQPQHF. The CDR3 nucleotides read TGTGCCAGCAGCTTAGTAGGGGCCTGGGGAAATCAGCCCCAGCATTTT.

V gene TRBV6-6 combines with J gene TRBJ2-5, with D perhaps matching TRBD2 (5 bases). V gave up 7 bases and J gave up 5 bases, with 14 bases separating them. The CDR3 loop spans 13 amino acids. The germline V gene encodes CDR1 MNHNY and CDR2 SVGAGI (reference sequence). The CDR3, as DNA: TGTGCCAGCACCCCGGCCGGCGGGGAGACCCAGTACTTC. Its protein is CASTPAGGETQYF.